The 2 T cell receptor beta chains below all came from one sample that was sequenced in a study of beta chain features in type 1 diabetes. Study-wide results and caveats: A moderate, significant TCRB CDR3 shortening appeared in type 1 diabetes across four CD4+ subsets.

No antigen is known for these receptors. Expressed TCRB transcripts were sequenced after all isolated RNA was converted to cDNA. Some clones are missing from TCRdb's copy, which holds only in-frame ones; the method was immunoSEQ multiplex PCR. The sample records 330,000 or so clones, over 10% being singletons. The sequencing input was naive CD4+ T cells from blood. The receptors derive from a woman aged 18-30 years with type 1 diabetes.

The gene calls are TRBV9 and TRBJ2-2; TRBD1 aligns across 7 bases. The V gene's germline CDR1 is SGDLS and CDR2 YYNGEE. V gave up 0 bases and J gave up 7 bases; unmatched junction bases: 6. The CDR3 has 15 amino acids. The DNA of the CDR3 is TGTGCCAGCAGCGTAGCTGTCACAGGGGACGGGGAGCTGTTTTTT. Its protein is CASSVAVTGDGELFF.

This sequence joins TRBV5-1 and TRBJ1-1; 7 nucleotides match TRBD1. The CDR3 length is 13 residues. The J segment lost 2 bases and the V segment lost 6 bases, leaving 4 bases of the junction unmatched. Germline V gene lookup returns CDR1 SGHRS and CDR2 YFSETQ. As DNA, the CDR3 is TGCGCCAGCAAGGGACAGCCAAACACTGAAGCTTTCTTT. Residues: CASKGQPNTEAFF.